A single sample is the source of the 17 T cell receptor beta chains below, sequenced in a study of blood T cells in healthy people across ages. The second PCR ran about 7 to 12 cycles with a sample-barcoded 5' primer and J-beta primers. TCRdb reprocessed the 5' RACE reads with MiXCR, giving one entry per CDR3 protein. The data contain more than 700,000 distinct CDR3 sequences, 46% of them singletons. Input material: blood. All receptors come from a man of 80 years or more in good health.

The chain employs TRBV12-3 or TRBV12-4 and TRBJ1-6; D is undetermined. This CDR3 is built from 15 residues. V lost 1 base and J 7 bases, leaving 11 bases between the germline ends. This chain's CDR3 is CASSLDGETNSPLHF. The CDR3 DNA reads TGTGCCAGCAGTTTAGATGGGGAGACCAATTCACCCCTCCACTTT.

This chain joins TRBV5-1 and TRBJ2-1, with 7 bases fitting TRBD2. The end of the DNA aligns better with TRBJ2-7, so the J call may be wrong. The CDR3 consists of 16 residues. Per germline, CDR1 SGHRS and CDR2 YFSETQ. The CDR3: CASSTVGGSPYNEQYF. The CDR3 bases are TGCGCCAGCAGCACGGTTGGCGGGAGCCCCTACAATGAGCAGTACTTC.

The genes are TRBV6-6 and TRBJ2-7; 7 nucleotides align to TRBD1. V dropped 5 bases and J dropped 0; count of bases not matched to a gene: 7. The CDR3 sequence is 15 residues long. The germline gives CDR1 MNHNY, CDR2 SVGAGI (reference sequence). CDR3 sequence (DNA): TGTGCCAGCAGTCCCGGACAGGTTCTCTCCTACGAGCAGTACTTC. Its protein is CASSPGQVLSYEQYF.

This clonotype has more than one count but fewer than ten. A junction boundary mismatches the germline segment, possibly from a read error. This chain links TRBV7-3 with TRBJ2-3; no clear D gene. Germline values: CDR1 SGHTA, CDR2 FQGTGA. This CDR3 is built from 13 residues. CDR3 protein: CASSVTRTDTQYF. In DNA, the CDR3 is TGTGCCAGCAGCGTAACCCGAACAGATACGCAGTATTTT.

This clonotype was observed many times. The chain uses TRBV7-2 and TRBJ1-1, with D tentatively TRBD1 (5 bases). The CDR3 contains 14 residues. The V gene's germline CDR1 is SGHTA and CDR2 FQGNSA. Trimming cost V 4 bases and J 6 bases, with 15 bases left between them. This CDR3 is CASSSRRGGAEAFF. The CDR3 nucleotides read TGTGCCAGCAGCTCGCGACGGGGCGGCGCTGAAGCTTTCTTT.

This clonotype was found a few times. This chain joins TRBV9 and TRBJ2-7; 7 bases agree with TRBD2. TRBJ2-5 explains the end of the DNA better; the J call may be wrong. Germline V lookup: CDR1 SGDLS, CDR2 YYNGEE. The CDR3 is made up of 15 amino acids. The CDR3 coding sequence is TGTGCCAGCAGTGTAATGGGCCTAGCGGAAGAGACCCAGTACTTC. Its translation is CASSVMGLAEETQYF.

This rearrangement joins TRBV2 to TRBJ2-3; TRBD2 matches at 12 bases. The CDR3 sequence is 16 residues long. Losses at the gene ends were 4 bases for V and 5 bases for J; bases not matched to a gene: 7. Germline-derived CDR1 and CDR2 are SNHLY and FYNNEI. The chain's CDR3 is CASSATSGRARDTQYF. CDR3 bases: TGTGCCAGCAGTGCGACTAGCGGGAGAGCAAGAGATACGCAGTATTTT.

Remarks on this clonotype: At one end, the junction sequence differs from germline, possibly due to a read error. The chain joins TRBV20-1 to TRBJ2-5; no definite D call. This CDR3 comprises 13 residues. From germline, CDR1 is DFQATT and CDR2 SNEGSKA (reference sequence). The CDR3 coding sequence is TGCAGTGCTAGTCGGTCAGTCCAAGAGACCCTGTACTTC. Protein: CSASRSVQETLYF.

The chain employs TRBV9 and TRBJ2-2; no clear D. Germline V gene lookup returns CDR1 SGDLS and CDR2 YYNGEE. V lost 4 bases and J lost 7, with 5 bases in between. CDR3 length: 11 amino acids. Here the CDR3 reads CASSHIGELFF. CDR3 DNA sequence: TGTGCCAGCAGCCATATCGGGGAGCTGTTTTTT.

The chain employs TRBV6-2 or TRBV6-3 and TRBJ2-5; TRBD1 aligns across 8 bases. CDR1 is MNHEY and CDR2 is SVGEGT in the germline V gene. The V and J ends lost 1 base and 12 bases, in that order; junction bases with no gene match: 13. The CDR3 runs 15 residues. This chain's CDR3 is CASSYLADPPGQEYF. The CDR3 nucleotides read TGTGCCAGCAGTTACTTGGCCGACCCTCCGGGACAGGAGTACTTC.

V and J are TRBV4-3 and TRBJ2-7; D is unclear. Trimming shortened V by 2 bases and J by 0 bases, and 8 bases separated the two germline ends. Germline CDR1 LGHNA, CDR2 YSLEER. The CDR3 covers 14 residues. The DNA for the CDR3 is TGCGCCAGCAGCCAACTAATAAGCTCCTACGAGCAGTACTTC. It codes for CASSQLISSYEQYF.

Here the CDR3 DNA reads TGCGCCAGCAGCCCGGCCCTGGAGAACCATAACTATGGCTACACCTTC. This sequence encodes CASSPALENHNYGYTF. The V gene is TRBV5-1, the J gene TRBJ1-2; no reliable D call. V dropped 4 bases and J dropped 1 base, with 17 bases sitting between them. Germline V gives CDR1 SGHRS, CDR2 YFSETQ. There are 16 residues in the CDR3.

The V call is TRBV7-2, the J call TRBJ2-7, with TRBD1 matching 7 bases. CDR3 length: 14 amino acids. The V gene end was trimmed by 5 bases and the J gene end by 6 bases; junction bases not matched to a gene: 10. Germline values: CDR1 SGHTA, CDR2 FQGNSA. The CDR3 region has the DNA TGTGCCAGCAGCCTACAGGGGACCCTCGTCGAGCAGTACTTC. It specifies CASSLQGTLVEQYF.

In this sample, this clonotype turned up many times. J is TRBJ2-6 and V is TRBV7-2; TRBD1 might be the D (5 bases). Germline V lookup: CDR1 SGHTA, CDR2 FQGNSA. The CDR3 spans 16 residues. Trimming took off 4 bases at V and 1 base at J, with 11 bases between the two ends. CDR3 DNA: TGTGCCAGCAGCTCTGCCCCAGGGTCTGGGGCCAACGTCCTGACTTTC. Its protein product is CASSSAPGSGANVLTF.

The sample holds many counts of this clonotype. The chain recombines TRBV29-1 with TRBJ2-3; D may be TRBD1 (5 bases). The V gene lost 6 bases and the J gene lost 2 bases, with 15 bases spanning the gap. This CDR3 is built from 14 residues. The germline V gene has CDR1 SQVTM and CDR2 ANQGSEA. The CDR3 sequence: CSVKGVLPTDTQYF. The CDR3 nucleotides read TGCAGCGTCAAAGGGGTCTTACCCACAGATACGCAGTATTTT.

This clonotype appeared once. The chain recombines TRBV4-2 with TRBJ2-3, with 8 bases identical to TRBD2. After removal of 4 bases from V and 4 bases from J, the junction contained 10 bases not matched to a gene. CDR3 length: 16 amino acids. Germline V gene data show CDR1 as LGHNA and CDR2 as YNFKEQ. This CDR3 reads CASSPTQAGVSDTQYF. CDR3 DNA sequence: TGTGCCAGCAGCCCTACCCAAGCGGGAGTTTCAGATACGCAGTATTTT.

This clonotype was picked up a small number of times. The chain couples TRBV7-2 to TRBJ2-5, with D perhaps matching TRBD1 or TRBD2 (5 bases each). The J call may be faulty, since TRBJ2-7 better matches the DNA end. Germline V CDR1 and CDR2: SGHTA, FQGNSA. CDR3 length equals 16 residues. The CDR3 loop reads CASSLGPGTQGYEQYF. For the CDR3, the DNA is TGTGCCAGCAGCTTAGGACCCGGGACGCAAGGATACGAGCAGTACTTC.